This passage covers 16 T cell receptor beta chains from one sample sequenced in a study of post-analysis software for immune sequencing data. Study-wide points: Five or six TRBV segments appeared more often in patients than in controls, and TRBV5-6, TRBV5-1 and TRBV20-1 were among these.

These TCRs' antigens remain unknown. Sequencing libraries made from TCR beta cDNA carried unique molecular identifiers. TCRdb re-analysed the PCR reads in MiXCR, keeping a single row per CDR3 protein. The sample has fewer than 900,000 distinct CDR3 sequences; 46% are singletons. Material for sequencing was blood. These receptors were collected from a girl aged 5 to 17 with multiple sclerosis.

The V and J genes are TRBV28 and TRBJ1-2, with TRBD1 matching 7 bases. J lost 4 bases, V lost 5 bases, and 13 bases had no gene match. Germline assignment: CDR1 MDHEN and CDR2 SYDVKM. The CDR3 has 16 residues. CDR3 nucleotides: TGTGCCAGCAGTCTCCTCCGTGGAGGGGGCTTCTATGGCTACACCTTC. Its translation is CASSLLRGGGFYGYTF.

The sample holds a few counts of this clonotype. The rearrangement uses TRBV29-1 and TRBJ1-2, with D possibly being TRBD1 (6 bases). V lost 4 bases and J lost 10, with 16 bases in between. This CDR3 has 12 residues. Germline values: CDR1 SQVTM, CDR2 ANQGSEA. CDR3 sequence reads: CSVGAGAQDYTF. CDR3 nucleotides: TGCAGCGTTGGGGCGGGGGCGCAGGACTACACCTTC. Together with reference TRBV29-1 and TRBJ1-2, the CDR3 gives the full variable domain: SAVISQKPSRDICQRGTSLTIQCQVDSQVTMMFWYRQQPGQSLTLIATANQGSEATYESGFVIDKFPISRPNLTFSTLTVSNMSPEDSSIYLCSVGAGAQDYTFGSGTRLTVV.

Details on this clonotype: The junction does not match germline at one end; this may be a read error. This chain uses TRBV7-6 with TRBJ2-1; 8 nucleotides agree with TRBD2. Looked up from germline, CDR1 is SGHVS and CDR2 is FNYEAQ. The CDR3 contains 15 residues. The CDR3 DNA reads as TGTGCCAGCACCTTAGGGCTAGCGGGCGTGAATGAGCAGTTCTTC. Its translation: CASTLGLAGVNEQFF.

In this sample, this clonotype turned up once. V is TRBV6-5 and J is TRBJ2-1, with 10 bases that match TRBD2. Trimming removed 6 bases from V and 10 bases from J; junction bases left unmatched: 9. Germline CDR1 is MNHEY and CDR2 is SVGAGI. The CDR3 sequence is 14 residues long. CDR3 region: CASRTTSGNGEQFF. CDR3 DNA sequence: TGTGCCAGCAGGACCACTAGCGGGAACGGAGAGCAGTTCTTC.

This clonotype was counted a few times. The chain links TRBV7-9 to TRBJ1-1; unclear D gene. This CDR3 is built from 15 residues. Looked up from germline, CDR1 is SEHNR and CDR2 is FQNEAQ (reference sequence). The V end lost 1 base, the J end lost 0 bases, and 9 bases lay between the germline ends. CDR3 loop: CASSLVQRLNTEAFF. Written as DNA, the CDR3 is TGTGCCAGCAGCTTAGTCCAACGGCTGAACACTGAAGCTTTCTTT.

The V and J genes are TRBV20-1 and TRBJ2-7, with D possibly matching TRBD1 (5 bases). CDR1 and CDR2 (germline): DFQATT, SNEGSKA (reference sequence). The CDR3 has 14 amino acids. Trimming removed 1 base at V and 4 bases at J, with 14 bases between. CDR3 nucleotide sequence: TGCAGTGCTAGAGGGGGCAGGTCAGAGTACGAGCAGTACTTC. This sequence encodes CSARGGRSEYEQYF.

This clonotype was counted between two and nine times. The chain combines TRBV15 with TRBJ2-3; TRBD1 matches 10 bases. V shed 5 bases and J 3 bases; nucleotides not matched to a gene: 11. The CDR3 has 17 amino acids. Germline V CDR1 and CDR2: LNHNV, YYDKDF (reference sequence). CDR3 sequence reads: CATSARRQGAPTDTQYF. The CDR3 DNA is TGTGCCACCAGCGCCCGACGACAGGGGGCCCCGACAGATACGCAGTATTTT.

This clonotype was observed a few times. The chain recombines TRBV10-3 with TRBJ2-1; 11 nucleotides line up with TRBD2. Per germline, CDR1 ENHRY and CDR2 SYGVKD. This CDR3 is built from 18 residues. The V and J ends lost 2 bases and 9 bases, in that order; junction bases with no gene match: 15. The CDR3 loop is CAISEPQELAGEGGEQFF. The CDR3 DNA is TGTGCCATCAGTGAGCCACAGGAACTAGCGGGAGAAGGGGGTGAGCAGTTCTTC.

This clonotype was detected once. The CDR3 here is CASSPAGTSGWVNEQFF. CDR3 nucleotide sequence: TGTGCCAGCAGCCCCGCCGGGACTAGCGGGTGGGTCAATGAGCAGTTCTTC. The chain has TRBV7-2 and TRBJ2-1; 12 bases are shared with TRBD2. The CDR3 is 17 residues long. Unmatched junction bases numbered 11, after V lost 5 bases and J lost 6 bases. Per the germline V gene, CDR1 is SGHTA and CDR2 is FQGNSA.

This clonotype was seen at least ten times. The rearrangement links TRBV15 to TRBJ1-2; TRBD1 is a possible D gene (5 bases). V lost 0 bases to trimming and J lost 2 bases, with 10 bases between them. The CDR3 totals 15 residues. CDR1 is LNHNV, CDR2 YYDKDF, per germline (reference sequence). CDR3 nucleotide sequence: TGTGCCACCAGCAGAGATACAGGAGTGAACTATGGCTACACCTTC. The encoded protein is CATSRDTGVNYGYTF.

The J gene is TRBJ1-1, the V gene TRBV7-8; perhaps TRBD1 as D (5 bases). Trimming left V 5 bases short and J 1 base short, with 11 bases between. Germline V gene data show CDR1 as SGHVS and CDR2 as FQNEAQ. CDR3 length: 14 amino acids. The DNA of the CDR3 is TGTGCCAGCAGCCAGAGACAGTGGAACACTGAAGCTTTCTTT. It is translated as CASSQRQWNTEAFF. Based on the CDR3 plus reference TRBV7-8 and TRBJ1-1, the full variable domain is GAGVSQSPRYKVAKRGQDVALRCDPISGHVSLFWYQQALGQGPEFLTYFQNEAQLDKSGLPSDRFFAERPEGSVSTLKIQRTQQEDSAVYLCASSQRQWNTEAFFGQGTRLTVV.

This rearrangement joins TRBV27 to TRBJ2-3; TRBD2 is a possible D gene (6 bases). This CDR3 is 14 amino acids long. CDR1 MNHEY and CDR2 SMNVEV come from the germline V gene (reference sequence). V dropped 5 bases and J dropped 6 bases, with 15 bases sitting between them. The CDR3 region has the DNA TGTGCCAGCAGTCTGACTAGAAATTCGGATACGCAGTATTTT. Translating gives CASSLTRNSDTQYF.

The chain carries TRBV10-1 and TRBJ1-5; D not certain. From germline, CDR1 is WNHNN and CDR2 SYGVQD (reference sequence). This CDR3 region has 14 residues. V was cut by 3 bases and J by 5 bases, with 11 bases left in between. The CDR3 spells CASSDERADQPQHF. DNA of the CDR3: TGCGCCAGCAGTGATGAGAGGGCTGATCAGCCCCAGCATTTT.

The table lists this clonotype with a count of one. This chain links TRBV20-1 with TRBJ2-1; TRBD2 matches at 7 bases. V was clipped by 6 bases and J by 8 bases; unmatched bases: 13. The germline V gene has CDR1 DFQATT and CDR2 SNEGSKA (reference sequence). This CDR3 comprises 14 residues. CDR3 region: CSAHKGGSTDEQFF. CDR3 nucleotides: TGCAGTGCGCACAAGGGCGGGAGCACGGATGAGCAGTTCTTC.

The rearrangement uses TRBV7-2 and TRBJ2-6, with D possibly TRBD1 on 5 matching bases. In germline, CDR1 is SGHTA, CDR2 FQGNSA. The CDR3 is 16 amino acids. The V gene lost 4 bases and the J gene lost 1 base, with 11 bases spanning the gap. CDR3 residues: CASSSSRVSGANVLTF. The CDR3 bases are TGTGCCAGCAGCTCATCCAGGGTTTCTGGGGCCAACGTCCTGACTTTC.

The chain uses TRBV12-3 or TRBV12-4 and TRBJ1-2, with D possibly matching TRBD1 (6 bases). There are 15 residues in the CDR3. The V end was cut by 4 bases, the J end by 7 bases, with 19 bases between. The CDR3 DNA reads as TGTGCCAGCAGTTCCACCCAAGGGGGGGGCGGTGGCTACACCTTC. Translated: CASSSTQGGGGGYTF.